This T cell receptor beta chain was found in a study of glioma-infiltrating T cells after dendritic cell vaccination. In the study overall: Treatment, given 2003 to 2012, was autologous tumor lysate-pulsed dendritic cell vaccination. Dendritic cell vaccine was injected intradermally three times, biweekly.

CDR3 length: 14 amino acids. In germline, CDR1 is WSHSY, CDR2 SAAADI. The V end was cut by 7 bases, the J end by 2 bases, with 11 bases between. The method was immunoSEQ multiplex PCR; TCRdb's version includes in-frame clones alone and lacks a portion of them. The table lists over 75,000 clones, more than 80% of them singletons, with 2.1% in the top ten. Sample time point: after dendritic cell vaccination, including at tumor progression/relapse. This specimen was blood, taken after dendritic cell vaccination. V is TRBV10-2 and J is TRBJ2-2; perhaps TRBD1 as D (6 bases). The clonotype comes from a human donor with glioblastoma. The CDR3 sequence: CASKLDSNTGELFF. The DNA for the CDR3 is TGCGCCAGCAAATTGGACAGCAACACCGGGGAGCTGTTTTTT.